The 12 T cell receptor beta chains reported below all come from one sample, sequenced in a study of CD8 T cells in Susac syndrome. An input of about 0.5 to 1 ug of RNA was subjected to reverse transcription using random hexamers. TCRdb ran MiXCR on the immunoSEQ multiplex PCR reads and lists one entry per CDR3 protein. The table records about 60,000 distinct CDR3 sequences, approximately 92% of them present only once. Material for sequencing was CD8+ T cells from PBMCs. These receptors were taken from a human donor in good health.

The chain employs TRBV27 and TRBJ1-1; no clear D. Germline CDR1 is MNHEY and CDR2 is SMNVEV (reference sequence). The CDR3 sequence is 11 residues long. Deletions cut 6 bases from V and 3 bases from J, with 5 bases between. The CDR3 DNA reads TGTGCCAGCAGCGGGGACACTGAAGCTTTCTTT. It is translated as CASSGDTEAFF.

The chain employs TRBV4-3 and TRBJ2-1; D is undetermined. The CDR3 length is 14 residues. Trimming shortened V by 0 bases and J by 7 bases, and 10 bases separated the two germline ends. Germline V lookup: CDR1 LGHNA, CDR2 YSLEER. CDR3 bases: TGCGCCAGCAGCCAAGAGGAGAGTCCGAATGAGCAGTTCTTC. Translation gives CASSQEESPNEQFF.

The rearrangement links TRBV12-3 or TRBV12-4 to TRBJ1-2; D may be TRBD1 (6 bases). V lost 1 base and J lost 4, with 19 bases in between. The CDR3 length is 17 residues. The CDR3 nucleotides read TGTGCCAGCAGTTTAGACCCTCTTGGAGGGGGGACCTATGGCTACACCTTC. Translated, it gives CASSLDPLGGGTYGYTF.

The J gene is TRBJ2-5, the V gene TRBV5-6, with a weak D call TRBD2 (6 bases). This CDR3 spans 12 amino acids. Trimming shortened V by 4 bases and J by 10 bases, and 14 bases separated the two germline ends. Looked up from germline, CDR1 is SGHDT and CDR2 is YYEEEE. CDR3 region: CASSIGEDDQYF. CDR3 DNA: TGTGCCAGCAGCATCGGGGAGGATGACCAGTACTTC.

This chain joins TRBV19 and TRBJ2-1; D is tentatively TRBD1 or TRBD2 (5 bases each). Germline CDR1 LNHDA, CDR2 SQIVND (reference sequence). There are 11 residues in the CDR3. Trimming removed 3 bases from V and 14 bases from J, with 11 bases in between. The CDR3 protein is CASSIGTEEFF. The CDR3 DNA reads as TGTGCCAGTAGTATCGGGACGGAGGAGTTCTTC.

This clonotype was observed a few times. The genes are TRBV4-1 and TRBJ2-7; D call uncertain. CDR1 and CDR2 from the germline V gene are MGHRA and YSYEKL. Trimming pared 0 bases from V and 2 bases from J, leaving 11 bases between. The CDR3 is 15 amino acids. CDR3: CASSQDQKEPYEQYF. CDR3 DNA: TGCGCCAGCAGCCAAGATCAGAAGGAGCCCTACGAGCAGTACTTC.

The gene calls are TRBV7-6 and TRBJ2-3; D perhaps matches TRBD1 (5 bases). The CDR3 is 15 residues long. Trimming stripped 1 base from V and 11 bases from J, with 19 bases between. Germline CDR1 and CDR2: SGHVS and FNYEAQ. The CDR3: CASSLGVRAPIGQYF. The CDR3 region has the DNA TGTGCCAGCAGCTTAGGTGTCAGGGCTCCAATTGGGCAGTATTTT.

This chain connects TRBV29-1 to TRBJ1-1, with a weak D call TRBD1 (5 bases). CDR3 size: 11 residues. The V gene's germline CDR1 is SQVTM and CDR2 ANQGSEA. The germline V and J ends were trimmed by 4 bases and 5 bases, with 8 bases remaining between them. In nucleotides, the CDR3 is TGCAGCGTTGCGGGGGAGACTGAAGCTTTCTTT. The encoded protein is CSVAGETEAFF.

The rearrangement joins TRBV4-1 to TRBJ2-2; D remains unclear. The CDR3 is 12 amino acids. V lost 5 bases and J 3 bases, leaving 4 bases between the germline ends. Germline CDR1 MGHRA, CDR2 YSYEKL. CDR3 DNA: TGCGCCAGCAGCGAATACACCGGGGAGCTGTTTTTT. Translated, it gives CASSEYTGELFF.

The V gene is TRBV27, the J gene TRBJ1-5, with D possibly matching TRBD1 (5 bases). Per germline, CDR1 MNHEY and CDR2 SMNVEV (reference sequence). The CDR3 has 16 amino acids. V lost 6 bases, J lost 4 bases, and 19 bases lay in between. CDR3 protein: CASSPSGGEENQPQHF. The CDR3 DNA reads as TGTGCCAGCAGCCCCTCGGGGGGGGAAGAAAATCAGCCCCAGCATTTT.

Only a few counts were recorded for this clonotype. The chain uses TRBV10-3 and TRBJ2-7; D gene ambiguous. V was clipped by 3 bases and J by 3 bases, with 9 bases between them. Germline values: CDR1 ENHRY, CDR2 SYGVKD. The CDR3 runs to 13 residues. The CDR3 DNA sequence: TGTGCCATCAGTGATACGTACAGCTACGAGCAGTACTTC. This encodes CAISDTYSYEQYF.

This clonotype was seen only once. The rearrangement links TRBV7-9 to TRBJ2-5, with 11 bases that match TRBD2. This CDR3 spans 15 amino acids. Per germline, CDR1 SEHNR and CDR2 FQNEAQ (reference sequence). Trimming cost V 6 bases and J 2 bases; bases outside gene matches: 5. The CDR3 DNA follows: TGTGCCAGCAGTCTTAGCGGGGGGGCTCAAGAGACCCAGTACTTC. Translated, it gives CASSLSGGAQETQYF. The variable domain in full, completed from reference TRBV7-9 and TRBJ2-5, reads DTGVSQNPRHKITKRGQNVTFRCDPISEHNRLYWYRQTLGQGPEFLTYFQNEAQLEKSRLLSDRFSAERPKGSFSTLEIQRTEQGDSAMYLCASSLSGGAQETQYFGPGTRLLVL.